This entry lists 15 T cell receptor beta chains sequenced from one sample in a study of siplizumab effects on memory and regulatory T cells. Method: immunoSEQ multiplex PCR; TCRdb's copy keeps in-frame clones and lacks some. The data hold about 100,000 clones, with about 94% observed a single time. Sequenced: non-Treg CD4+ T cells sorted from blood. Every receptor here comes from a human donor in good health.

The genes are TRBV15 and TRBJ2-5; D possibly corresponds to TRBD2 (6 bases). The V end lost 3 bases, the J end lost 0 bases, and 8 bases lay between the germline ends. Germline V CDR1 and CDR2: LNHNV, YYDKDF (reference sequence). The CDR3 has 14 amino acids. CDR3 region: CATSRGGNQETQYF. The CDR3 DNA is TGTGCCACCAGCAGGGGGGGAAACCAAGAGACCCAGTACTTC.

The rearrangement joins TRBV18 to TRBJ2-6; D gene unclear. The V and J ends lost 6 bases and 0 bases respectively, with 9 bases between them. The V gene's germline CDR1 is KGHSH and CDR2 LQKENI. The CDR3 contains 15 residues. The CDR3, as DNA: TGTGCCAGCTCTCGGACGAACTCTGGGGCCAACGTCCTGACTTTC. Its protein is CASSRTNSGANVLTF. Full variable domain (remainder filled in from reference TRBV18 and TRBJ2-6): NAGVMQNPRHLVRRRGQEARLRCSPMKGHSHVYWYRQLPEEGLKFMVYLQKENIIDESGMPKERFSAEFPKEGPSILRIQQVVRGDSAAYFCASSRTNSGANVLTFGAGSRLTVL.

The CDR3: CASSIRDSLSIGQPQHF. The CDR3 coding sequence is TGTGCCAGTAGTATAAGGGATTCACTTTCTATCGGGCAGCCCCAGCATTTT. The V call is TRBV19, the J call TRBJ1-5; D is undetermined. The CDR3 extends over 17 amino acids. Germline V gives CDR1 LNHDA, CDR2 SQIVND (reference sequence). V was pared by 2 bases and J by 7 bases, with 21 bases between. The full variable domain, in which reference TRBV19 and TRBJ1-5 provide the parts outside the CDR3, is DGGITQSPKYLFRKEGQNVTLSCEQNLNHDAMYWYRQDPGQGLRLIYYSQIVNDFQKGDIAEGYSVSREKKESFPLTVTSAQKNPTAFYLCASSIRDSLSIGQPQHFGDGTRLSIL.

CDR3 in DNA: TGTGCCAGCAGTTACCGTCCCATCGCCAACACTGAAGCTTTCTTT. Protein: CASSYRPIANTEAFF. This chain joins TRBV6-5 and TRBJ1-1; D is uncertain. CDR3 length: 15 amino acids. Germline V gene sequence: CDR1 MNHEY, CDR2 SVGAGI. Trimming took 2 bases from V and 2 from J, leaving 12 bases between them.

The V and J genes are TRBV2 and TRBJ2-5, with D perhaps matching TRBD2 (6 bases). Germline V lookup: CDR1 SNHLY, CDR2 FYNNEI. V lost 6 bases to trimming and J lost 5 bases, with 13 bases between them. The CDR3 contains 13 residues. Here the CDR3 DNA reads TGTGCCAGCAGGGCGGGACCCCCTGAGACCCAGTACTTC. Protein sequence: CASRAGPPETQYF. Full variable domain (remainder filled in from reference TRBV2 and TRBJ2-5): EPEVTQTPSHQVTQMGQEVILRCVPISNHLYFYWYRQILGQKVEFLVSFYNNEISEKSEIFDDQFSVERPDGSNFTLKIRSTKLEDSAMYFCASRAGPPETQYFGPGTRLLVL.

The V call is TRBV9, the J call TRBJ2-5, with D unresolved. Germline V gene lookup returns CDR1 SGDLS and CDR2 YYNGEE. The CDR3 totals 15 residues. Trimming took off 0 bases at V and 3 bases at J, with 12 bases between the two ends. The DNA of the CDR3 is TGTGCCAGCAGCGTAGCAGGCTTGGGGAAAGAGACCCAGTACTTC. Translated: CASSVAGLGKETQYF.

For this clone: The sample has other DNA sequences that encode this CDR3 too. The rearrangement links TRBV29-1 to TRBJ1-1; possible D gene TRBD1, 6 bases. The CDR3 length is 13 residues. Between the trimmed V and J ends, which lost 2 bases and 1 base, there was a span of 8 bases. Germline loops: CDR1 SQVTM, CDR2 ANQGSEA. The CDR3 sequence: CSVERGGNTEAFF. The CDR3 DNA reads as TGCAGCGTTGAAAGAGGGGGGAACACTGAAGCTTTCTTT.

This chain connects TRBV19 to TRBJ2-1; 8 nucleotides agree with TRBD1. This CDR3 has 18 amino acids. V was clipped by 4 bases and J by 3 bases; unmatched bases: 14. Germline V gives CDR1 LNHDA, CDR2 SQIVND (reference sequence). DNA of the CDR3: TGTGCCAGTAGTACGCGACAGGGGATAGTAGACAGCTACAATGAGCAGTTCTTC. Translation: CASSTRQGIVDSYNEQFF.

This chain joins TRBV13 and TRBJ1-6; TRBD1 aligns across 9 bases. Germline CDR1 reads PRHDT; CDR2 reads FYEKMQ (reference sequence). The CDR3 has 14 amino acids. V was pared by 6 bases and J by 9 bases, with 6 bases of the junction left unmatched. CDR3 sequence (DNA): TGTGCCAGCAGAATCGGGGGACAGGGTTCACCCCTCCACTTT. Translating it yields CASRIGGQGSPLHF.

The CDR3 spells CASRSDSYEQYF. Written as DNA, the CDR3 is TGTGCAAGTCGTTCGGACTCCTACGAGCAGTACTTC. This chain connects TRBV12-2 to TRBJ2-7. TRBV12-2 is a recognized pseudogene. CDR3 length equals 12 residues.

This clone was counted only a few times. The chain combines TRBV2 with TRBJ1-1; D perhaps matches TRBD1 (5 bases). The CDR3 is made up of 13 amino acids. Per the germline V gene, CDR1 is SNHLY and CDR2 is FYNNEI. With 5 bases removed from V and 1 base from J, the gap between germline ends came to 8 bases. The DNA for the CDR3 is TGTGCCAGCAGTCGGCAGGGGAACACTGAAGCTTTCTTT. It is translated as CASSRQGNTEAFF.

About this clone: Other DNA sequences in this sample translate to the same CDR3. CDR3 amino acids: CASRTSGGYNEQFF. CDR3 coding DNA: TGTGCCAGCAGGACTAGCGGGGGATACAATGAGCAGTTCTTC. The gene calls are TRBV6-1 and TRBJ2-1; TRBD2 matches at 12 bases. V gave up 6 bases and J gave up 4 bases; unmatched junction bases: 1. Germline V gene lookup returns CDR1 MNHNS and CDR2 SASEGT. The CDR3 covers 14 residues.

The CDR3 sequence is CASSQRGGSYGYTF. CDR3 coding DNA: TGCGCCAGCAGCCAGCGGGGGGGCAGCTATGGCTACACCTTC. The gene calls are TRBV5-1 and TRBJ1-2, with a tentative D call TRBD1 (6 bases). Per germline, CDR1 SGHRS and CDR2 YFSETQ. The CDR3 is 14 amino acids. V was shortened by 4 bases and J by 4 bases, with 14 bases between the two germline ends. The whole variable domain, remainder taken from reference TRBV5-1 and TRBJ1-2, is KAGVTQTPRYLIKTRGQQVTLSCSPISGHRSVSWYQQTPGQGLQFLFEYFSETQRNKGNFPGRFSGRQFSNSRSEMNVSTLELGDSALYLCASSQRGGSYGYTFGSGTRLTVV.

The CDR3: CASSITGDTGELFF. The CDR3 DNA follows: TGTGCCAGTAGTATCACAGGGGACACCGGGGAGCTGTTTTTT. This chain joins TRBV19 and TRBJ2-2; TRBD1 matches at 7 bases. Germline assignment: CDR1 LNHDA and CDR2 SQIVND (reference sequence). After removal of 3 bases from V and 3 bases from J, the junction contained 1 base not matched to a gene. The CDR3 consists of 14 residues.

This rearrangement joins TRBV19 to TRBJ1-2; 8 positions agree with TRBD1. The ends lost 4 bases at V and 4 bases at J; junction bases unmatched: 8. Per germline, CDR1 LNHDA and CDR2 SQIVND (reference sequence). The CDR3 runs to 15 residues. In DNA form, the CDR3 reads TGTGCCAGTAGTACCCATGGACAGGGTCTCTATGGCTACACCTTC. This translates into CASSTHGQGLYGYTF.